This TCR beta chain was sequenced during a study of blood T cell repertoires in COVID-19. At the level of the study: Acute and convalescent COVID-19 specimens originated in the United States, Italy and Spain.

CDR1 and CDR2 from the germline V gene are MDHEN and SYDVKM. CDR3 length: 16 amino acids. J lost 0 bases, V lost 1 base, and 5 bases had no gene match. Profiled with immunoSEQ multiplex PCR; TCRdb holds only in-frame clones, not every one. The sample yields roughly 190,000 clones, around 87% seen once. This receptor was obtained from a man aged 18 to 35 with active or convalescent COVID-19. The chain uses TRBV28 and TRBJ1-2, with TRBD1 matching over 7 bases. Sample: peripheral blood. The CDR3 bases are TGTGCCAGCAGTTTATTCCTGACAGGGCCTAACTATGGCTACACCTTC. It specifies CASSLFLTGPNYGYTF.